This T cell receptor beta chain is from a study of T cells in Graves' hyperthyroidism and ophthalmopathy. Findings and caveats of the study: Most clonotypes that expanded in the thyroid above 0.001 also showed up in blood. Stable hyperthyroidism and ophthalmopathy were separated using 13 V-J signatures.

J gave up 4 bases and V 1 base, and 4 bases lay outside the gene matches. The CDR3 consists of 16 residues. Germline CDR1 is SNHLY and CDR2 is FYNNEI. What was amplified from RNA transcripts were TCR beta CDR3 regions. The primer set for the first-round RT-PCR of the TCR CDR3 was HTBI. TCRdb processed the multiplex PCR reads anew with MiXCR; each CDR3 protein has one entry. This sample has 560,000 or so distinct CDR3 sequences, with approximately 20% found just once. Researchers barred patients who had uncontrolled infection, other autoimmune disease, pregnancy or lactation. Many counts were recorded for this clonotype. Its target is unknown.

Specimen: blood. The clonotype originates from a man aged 40-55 years with Graves' ophthalmopathy. V usage is TRBV2 and J usage is TRBJ2-2; 9 bases are a match to TRBD2. CDR3 DNA: TGTGCCAGCAGTGAAGGTAGCGGGAGTTTCACCGGGGAGCTGTTTTTT. Translated, it gives CASSEGSGSFTGELFF.